The entry below gives a single T cell receptor beta chain sequence along with its context. The data belong to a study of T cell changes during pregnancy in multiple sclerosis. Germline-derived CDR1 and CDR2 are SGHTA and FQGTGA. CDR3 length: 15 residues. Trimming stripped 6 bases from V and 0 bases from J, with 13 bases between. This table comes from immunoSEQ multiplex PCR, and its TCRdb copy is limited to in-frame clones, with some not included. The sample yields some 97,000 clones, approximately 90% seen once. The receptor was isolated from a female donor with multiple sclerosis, enrolled in a pregnancy study. The source was peripheral blood, collected after pregnancy. The chain joins TRBV7-3 to TRBJ2-3; tentatively, D is TRBD1 (6 bases). CDR3 sequence: CASSSRQASTDTQYF. The CDR3 nucleotides are TGTGCCAGCAGTTCCCGACAGGCTAGCACAGATACGCAGTATTTT.